The 11 T cell receptor beta chains below come from one sample, sequenced in a study of early T cells in non-severe SARS-CoV-2 infection. TCRdb independently ran MiXCR on the 5' RACE reads; one entry per CDR3 protein. The sample shows over 50,000 distinct CDR3 sequences, over 7% of them seen only once. Sequencing used whole blood. Receptors were obtained from an adult who was a healthcare worker with PCR-confirmed SARS-CoV-2 infection or an uninfected control (not recorded which).

This clonotype has ten or more counts. CDR3 sequence reads: CASREGTSTDTQYF. The CDR3 DNA reads as TGTGCCAGCAGGGAGGGGACGAGCACAGATACGCAGTATTTT. This chain links TRBV28 with TRBJ2-3; perhaps TRBD2 as D (6 bases). CDR1 MDHEN and CDR2 SYDVKM come from the germline V gene. This CDR3 comprises 14 residues. The V and J ends lost 6 bases and 0 bases respectively, with 10 bases between them.

The chain employs TRBV5-1 and TRBJ2-1, with a weak D call TRBD1 (5 bases). Looked up from germline, CDR1 is SGHRS and CDR2 is YFSETQ. There are 15 residues in the CDR3. The germline V and J ends were trimmed by 0 bases and 7 bases, with 14 bases remaining between them. The chain's CDR3 is CASSLALGAGNEQFF. The CDR3 nucleotides are TGCGCCAGCAGCTTGGCCTTAGGGGCCGGGAATGAGCAGTTCTTC. Variable domain in full (rest from reference TRBV5-1 and TRBJ2-1): KAGVTQTPRYLIKTRGQQVTLSCSPISGHRSVSWYQQTPGQGLQFLFEYFSETQRNKGNFPGRFSGRQFSNSRSEMNVSTLELGDSALYLCASSLALGAGNEQFFGPGTRLTVL.

The V and J genes are TRBV29-1 and TRBJ2-3; TRBD1 matches at 7 bases. Germline V lookup: CDR1 SQVTM, CDR2 ANQGSEA. The V segment lost 3 bases and the J segment 0 bases; nucleotides outside the gene matches: 3. The CDR3 covers 14 residues. In DNA form, the CDR3 reads TGCAGCGTTGAGGGGACAGCCAGCACAGATACGCAGTATTTT. Translated: CSVEGTASTDTQYF.

This clonotype was counted only a few times. This sequence joins TRBV5-6 and TRBJ2-7; D might be TRBD2 (6 bases). The CDR3 is made up of 11 amino acids. V shed 1 base and J shed 7 bases, with 6 bases lying between them. The germline gives CDR1 SGHDT, CDR2 YYEEEE. The CDR3 nucleotides are TGTGCCAGCAGCTTGCGGGGGGAGCAGTACTTC. Protein: CASSLRGEQYF.

This clonotype appeared a few times. The chain is built from TRBV27 and TRBJ1-1; D is perhaps TRBD1 (5 bases). CDR1 is MNHEY and CDR2 is SMNVEV in the germline V gene (reference sequence). Trimming cost V 8 bases and J 11 bases, with 30 bases left between them. The length of the CDR3 is 16 residues. The chain's CDR3 is CASYQTRDPGGFEAFF. The CDR3 DNA reads TGTGCCAGCTACCAGACCAGGGACCCGGGGGGGTTTGAGGCTTTCTTT.

This clonotype was seen ten or more times. The chain couples TRBV30 to TRBJ2-1; TRBD2 agrees at 10 bases. The junction had 14 bases not matched to a gene; V was cut back by 5 bases and J by 10 bases. Germline loops: CDR1 GTSNPN, CDR2 SVGIG (reference sequence). This CDR3 has 15 residues. CDR3 bases: TGTGCCTGGGGACTAGCGGATCGTCGTGGAAGCGAGCAGTTCTTC. It yields the protein CAWGLADRRGSEQFF.

This chain links TRBV27 with TRBJ2-3, with 7 bases aligning to TRBD2. J was trimmed by 1 base and V by 0 bases; bases with no gene match: 7. Germline V lookup: CDR1 MNHEY, CDR2 SMNVEV (reference sequence). This CDR3 region has 17 residues. The CDR3 protein is CASSLSDRGVGTDTQYF. DNA of the CDR3: TGTGCCAGCAGTTTATCGGACCGGGGGGTCGGCACAGATACGCAGTATTTT.

The chain employs TRBV28 and TRBJ2-7; 8 bases are shared with TRBD2. CDR1 is MDHEN and CDR2 is SYDVKM in the germline V gene. V was pared by 4 bases and J by 7 bases, with 12 bases of the junction left unmatched. This CDR3 spans 15 amino acids. As DNA, the CDR3 is TGTGCCAGCAGTTATACCGGGACTAGTGAGTGGGAGCAGTACTTC. Translation: CASSYTGTSEWEQYF.

This clonotype was recorded many times. The CDR3 here is CSAFEGGSGNQPQHF. In DNA form, the CDR3 reads TGCAGTGCCTTCGAGGGGGGGAGCGGAAATCAGCCCCAGCATTTT. V gene TRBV20-1 combines with J gene TRBJ1-5; tentatively, D is TRBD1 (6 bases). Trimming took off 6 bases at V and 4 bases at J, with 19 bases between the two ends. The CDR3 has 15 residues. The germline gives CDR1 DFQATT, CDR2 SNEGSKA (reference sequence).

This clonotype was detected many times. The genes are TRBV25-1 and TRBJ1-1; 7 bases match TRBD1. The V gene end was trimmed by 7 bases and the J gene end by 4 bases; junction bases not matched to a gene: 6. CDR3 length: 13 residues. Germline CDR1 reads MGHDK; CDR2 reads SYGVNS. Here the CDR3 DNA reads TGTGCCAGCACCTGGACAGGCGGCACTGAAGCTTTCTTT. This codes for CASTWTGGTEAFF.

The chain links TRBV10-2 to TRBJ1-2, with a tentative D call TRBD1 (5 bases). Trimming removed 0 bases at V and 5 bases at J, with 10 bases between. Per germline, CDR1 WSHSY and CDR2 SAAADI. The CDR3 has 14 amino acids. CDR3 protein: CASSESAEGYGYTF. CDR3 nucleotide sequence: TGCGCCAGCAGTGAGTCGGCAGAGGGGTATGGCTACACCTTC.